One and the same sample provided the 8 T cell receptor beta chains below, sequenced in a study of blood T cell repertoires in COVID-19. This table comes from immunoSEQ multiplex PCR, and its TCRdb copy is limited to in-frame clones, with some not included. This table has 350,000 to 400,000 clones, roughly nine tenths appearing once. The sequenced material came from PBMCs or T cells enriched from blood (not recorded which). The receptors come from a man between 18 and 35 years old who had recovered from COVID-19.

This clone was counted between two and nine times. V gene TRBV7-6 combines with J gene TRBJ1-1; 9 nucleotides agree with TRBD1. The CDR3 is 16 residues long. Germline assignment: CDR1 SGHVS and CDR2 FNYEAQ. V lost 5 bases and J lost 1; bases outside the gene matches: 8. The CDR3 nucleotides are TGTGCCAGCAGCATAGAGACAGGGGGGAAGAACACTGAAGCTTTCTTT. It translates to CASSIETGGKNTEAFF.

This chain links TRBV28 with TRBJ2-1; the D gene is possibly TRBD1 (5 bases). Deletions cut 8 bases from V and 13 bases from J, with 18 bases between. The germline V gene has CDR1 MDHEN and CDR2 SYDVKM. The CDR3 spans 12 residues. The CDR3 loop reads CASRQTQGNQFF. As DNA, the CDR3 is TGTGCCAGCCGCCAAACCCAGGGTAATCAGTTCTTC.

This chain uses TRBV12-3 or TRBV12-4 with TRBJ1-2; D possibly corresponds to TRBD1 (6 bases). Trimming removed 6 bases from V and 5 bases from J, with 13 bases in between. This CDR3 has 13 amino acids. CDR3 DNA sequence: TGTGCCAGCAGCGGACAGCTAGTTTATGGCTACACCTTC. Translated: CASSGQLVYGYTF.

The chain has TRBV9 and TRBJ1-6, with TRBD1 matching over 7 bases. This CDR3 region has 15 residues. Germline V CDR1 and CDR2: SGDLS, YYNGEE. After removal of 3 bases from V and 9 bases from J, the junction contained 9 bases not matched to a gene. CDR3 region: CASSEQGRSVSPLHF. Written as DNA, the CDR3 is TGTGCCAGCAGCGAACAGGGGCGATCTGTTTCACCCCTCCACTTT. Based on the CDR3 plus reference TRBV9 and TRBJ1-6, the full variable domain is DSGVTQTPKHLITATGQRVTLRCSPRSGDLSVYWYQQSLDQGLQFLIQYYNGEERAKGNILERFSAQQFPDLHSELNLSSLELGDSALYFCASSEQGRSVSPLHFGNGTRLTVT.

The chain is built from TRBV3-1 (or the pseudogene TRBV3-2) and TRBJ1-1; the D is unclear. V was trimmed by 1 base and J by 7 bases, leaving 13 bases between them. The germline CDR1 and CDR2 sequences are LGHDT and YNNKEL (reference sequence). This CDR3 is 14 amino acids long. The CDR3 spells CASSQGEGSVEAFF. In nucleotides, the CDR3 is TGTGCCAGCAGCCAAGGGGAGGGTTCGGTTGAAGCTTTCTTT.

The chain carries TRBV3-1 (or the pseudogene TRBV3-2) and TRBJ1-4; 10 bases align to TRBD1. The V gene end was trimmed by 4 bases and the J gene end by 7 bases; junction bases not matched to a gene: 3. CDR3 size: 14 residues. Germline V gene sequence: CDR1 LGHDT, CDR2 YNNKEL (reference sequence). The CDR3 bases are TGTGCCAGCAGCCCGCGGACAGGGGGTGAAAAACTGTTTTTT. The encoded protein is CASSPRTGGEKLFF.

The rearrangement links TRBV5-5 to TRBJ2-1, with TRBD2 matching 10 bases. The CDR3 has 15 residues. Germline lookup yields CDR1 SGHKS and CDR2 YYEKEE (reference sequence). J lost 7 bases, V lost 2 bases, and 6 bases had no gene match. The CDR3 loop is CASSLQSGRGNEQFF. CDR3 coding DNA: TGTGCCAGCAGCTTACAGAGCGGGAGGGGGAATGAGCAGTTCTTC.

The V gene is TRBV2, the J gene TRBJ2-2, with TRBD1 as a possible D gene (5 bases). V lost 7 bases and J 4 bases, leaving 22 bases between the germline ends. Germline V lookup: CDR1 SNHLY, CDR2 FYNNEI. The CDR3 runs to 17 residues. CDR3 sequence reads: CASIRALGQGSTGELFF. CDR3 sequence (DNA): TGTGCCAGCATCCGAGCCCTGGGGCAGGGAAGCACCGGGGAGCTGTTTTTT. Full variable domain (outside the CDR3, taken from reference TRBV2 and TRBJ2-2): EPEVTQTPSHQVTQMGQEVILRCVPISNHLYFYWYRQILGQKVEFLVSFYNNEISEKSEIFDDQFSVERPDGSNFTLKIRSTKLEDSAMYFCASIRALGQGSTGELFFGEGSRLTVL.